This section outlines one T cell receptor (beta chain) sequence together with its context. Its specificity is unknown. Using immunoSEQ multiplex PCR, the repertoire was profiled, and TCRdb retains in-frame clones only, with some absent. The table includes 95,000 to 150,000 clones, 70% to 90% detected once. This sample is drawn from a study of T cell responses to AZD1222 COVID-19 vaccine. Overall study results and limits: The repertoires were collected only after the peak T cell response. Spike was spanned by vaccine-associated CD4 TCRs, which were dominant at 160-218 and 743-854.

The CDR3 has 15 residues. CDR1 MGHRA and CDR2 YSYEKL come from the germline V gene. Germline trimming cut 1 base from V and 5 bases from J; bases unmatched to any gene: 6. This sequence joins TRBV4-1 and TRBJ1-1; 8 bases align to TRBD1. The source of this sequence is an adult who received the AZD1222 COVID-19 vaccine. Specimen: peripheral blood, collected 28 days after the second AZD1222 dose. The CDR3 DNA sequence: TGCGCCAGCAGCCAAGGACAGGGGTTGAGGACTGAAGCTTTCTTT. Translating gives CASSQGQGLRTEAFF.